This TCR beta chain came from a study of persistence of HIV-infected CD4 T cells. Anti-CD3/anti-CD28 beads served as a nonspecific positive control stimulus. Responding CD4+ T cells were sorted by upregulation of both CD40 ligand and CD69. Anti-CD28/CD49d costimulation, CD40-blocking antibody and enfuvirtide were given to CD8-depleted PBMCs for roughly 19 hours. Germline CDR1 is MNHEY and CDR2 is SVGAGI. V was pared by 5 bases and J by 1 base, with 4 bases of the junction left unmatched. CDR3 length: 15 amino acids. With regard to this clone: Its target is unknown.

This was the immunoSEQ version 4 assay in survey mode. Assay used: immunoSEQ multiplex PCR; TCRdb lists only in-frame clones, some missing. The sample carries around 40,000 clones, roughly 90% recorded once. The gene calls are TRBV6-5 and TRBJ2-2, with 7 bases lining up with TRBD2. Specimen: CD4+ T cells sorted from PBMCs after 18-hour stimulation, collected from a patient who received antiretroviral therapy. This TCR came from an adult man with HIV who was CMV-seropositive. The CDR3 region has the DNA TGTGCCAGCAGTCCCGGCGGGGGGAACACCGGGGAGCTGTTTTTT. Translated, it gives CASSPGGGNTGELFF.